The 24 T cell receptor beta chains below all came from one sample that was sequenced in a study of T cell changes during pregnancy in multiple sclerosis. Here immunoSEQ multiplex PCR was the method, and the copy in TCRdb shows in-frame clones only, minus some. The sample has over 50,000 clones; approximately 85% are singletons. This sample comprised peripheral blood, obtained in the first trimester of pregnancy. The origin of the receptors is a female donor with multiple sclerosis, enrolled in a pregnancy study.

The chain links TRBV19 to TRBJ2-2; 7 bases map to TRBD1. The germline V gene encodes CDR1 LNHDA and CDR2 SQIVND (reference sequence). The junction had 6 bases not matched to a gene; V was cut back by 7 bases and J by 4 bases. CDR3 length: 14 amino acids. Here the CDR3 reads CASIDRVGTGELFF. The CDR3 DNA follows: TGTGCCAGTATTGACAGGGTTGGCACCGGGGAGCTGTTTTTT.

This chain links TRBV5-4 with TRBJ1-2; a weak D match, TRBD1 (6 bases). This CDR3 is built from 12 residues. The V and J ends lost 1 base and 7 bases respectively, with 8 bases between them. Germline CDR1 reads SGHNT; CDR2 reads YYREEE (reference sequence). DNA for the CDR3: TGTGCCAGCAGCTTGCCACAGGGTGGCTACACCTTC. Translating it yields CASSLPQGGYTF.

The gene calls are TRBV19 and TRBJ2-2; the D gene is possibly TRBD1 (6 bases). Looked up from germline, CDR1 is LNHDA and CDR2 is SQIVND (reference sequence). The V gene lost 2 bases and the J gene lost 5 bases, with 12 bases spanning the gap. CDR3 length: 15 amino acids. CDR3 residues: CASSINRVLTGELFF. The CDR3, as DNA: TGTGCCAGTAGTATAAACAGGGTCTTGACCGGGGAGCTGTTTTTT.

The chain uses TRBV2 and TRBJ1-2; D perhaps matches TRBD1 (5 bases). CDR1 is SNHLY and CDR2 is FYNNEI in the germline V gene. V dropped 0 bases and J dropped 0 bases, with 14 bases sitting between them. The CDR3 runs 17 residues. The DNA of the CDR3 is TGTGCCAGCAGTGAAGCGGGGGGATACAGGACTAACTATGGCTACACCTTC. Translating gives CASSEAGGYRTNYGYTF.

The J gene is TRBJ1-4, the V gene TRBV4-3; 10 nucleotides match TRBD1. The CDR3 contains 14 residues. Germline V gene sequence: CDR1 LGHNA, CDR2 YSLEER. Trimming removed 3 bases from V and 5 bases from J; junction bases left unmatched: 0. This CDR3 reads CASSQGQGNEKLFF. The CDR3 DNA sequence: TGCGCCAGCAGCCAGGGACAGGGGAATGAAAAACTGTTTTTT.

This clone has only a few counts. The gene calls are TRBV30 and TRBJ1-4; 7 bases fit TRBD1. This CDR3 spans 16 amino acids. Looked up from germline, CDR1 is GTSNPN and CDR2 is SVGIG (reference sequence). The trim removed 1 base at V and 7 bases at J, leaving 12 bases unmatched. In DNA form, the CDR3 reads TGTGCCTGGAGTGGGGTTCAGGGGGTAGTTGGTGAAAAACTGTTTTTT. Its translation: CAWSGVQGVVGEKLFF.

This chain joins TRBV5-1 and TRBJ2-5, with TRBD2 matching over 8 bases. Germline assignment: CDR1 SGHRS and CDR2 YFSETQ. This CDR3 is 14 amino acids long. The trim removed 2 bases at V and 1 base at J, leaving 1 base unmatched. The DNA for the CDR3 is TGCGCCAGCAGCTTCAGCGGGAGCCAAGAGACCCAGTACTTC. This translates into CASSFSGSQETQYF. Combining the CDR3 with reference TRBV5-1 and TRBJ2-5 gives the whole variable domain KAGVTQTPRYLIKTRGQQVTLSCSPISGHRSVSWYQQTPGQGLQFLFEYFSETQRNKGNFPGRFSGRQFSNSRSEMNVSTLELGDSALYLCASSFSGSQETQYFGPGTRLLVL.

CDR3 in DNA: TGTGCCAGCAGCCTCGGACAGGGAAGCACAGATACGCAGTATTTT. It translates to CASSLGQGSTDTQYF. The chain joins TRBV9 to TRBJ2-3, with TRBD1 matching 8 bases. The germline gives CDR1 SGDLS, CDR2 YYNGEE. V lost 4 bases and J lost 0; bases outside the gene matches: 4. This CDR3 comprises 15 residues.

This clone appeared a single time. The chain has TRBV5-1 and TRBJ2-4, with D possibly being TRBD2 (6 bases). The CDR3 contains 17 residues. V shed 0 bases and J shed 2 bases, with 15 bases lying between them. Germline CDR1 and CDR2: SGHRS and YFSETQ. This chain's CDR3 is CASSLEAGRGSKNIQYF. DNA of the CDR3: TGCGCCAGCAGCTTGGAGGCGGGGCGCGGGTCCAAAAACATTCAGTACTTC.

The chain employs TRBV2 and TRBJ1-2; tentative D call: TRBD1 (6 bases). This CDR3 comprises 16 residues. V was pared by 3 bases and J by 3 bases, with 17 bases between. The germline V gene encodes CDR1 SNHLY and CDR2 FYNNEI. The CDR3 DNA reads as TGTGCCAGCAGTGATACAGGGCAGAAGGGTGACTATGGCTACACCTTC. It codes for CASSDTGQKGDYGYTF.

The V call is TRBV11-2, the J call TRBJ2-3, with TRBD2 matching over 10 bases. CDR3 size: 15 residues. CDR1 is SGHAT and CDR2 is FQNNGV in the germline V gene. J was trimmed by 5 bases and V by 2 bases; bases with no gene match: 4. In DNA, the CDR3 is TGTGCCAGCAGCTTACTAGCGGGAGCCCGAGATACGCAGTATTTT. Protein: CASSLLAGARDTQYF.

This chain uses TRBV10-3 with TRBJ1-1, with a weak D call TRBD1 (5 bases). The CDR3 is 12 residues long. The ends were cut back, 11 bases at V and 1 base at J, with 11 bases in the middle. Germline CDR1 is ENHRY and CDR2 is SYGVKD. The CDR3 region has the DNA TGTGCCGCCTCAGGGAAGAACACTGAAGCTTTCTTT. Its protein product is CAASGKNTEAFF.

The gene calls are TRBV6-6 and TRBJ2-7; 14 bases fit TRBD2. The J call is uncertain, as TRBJ2-4 better fits the DNA end. The germline gives CDR1 MNHNY, CDR2 SVGAGI (reference sequence). This CDR3 contains 14 residues. The CDR3 loop reads CASSSGTSGSIQYF. Written as DNA, the CDR3 is TGTGCCAGCAGTTCGGGGACTAGCGGGAGCATTCAGTACTTC.

The rearrangement joins TRBV5-1 to TRBJ2-1; D may be TRBD2 (8 bases). Trimming left V 0 bases short and J 8 bases short, with 21 bases between. Germline V gene sequence: CDR1 SGHRS, CDR2 YFSETQ. The CDR3 is made up of 17 amino acids. The CDR3 spells CASSLDLGGTRGHEQFF. In DNA form, the CDR3 reads TGCGCCAGCAGCTTGGATCTGGGGGGGACTAGGGGGCATGAGCAGTTCTTC.

V gene TRBV19 combines with J gene TRBJ2-1, with 10 bases fitting TRBD2. The CDR3 spans 17 residues. Trimming took 7 bases from V and 1 from J; bases not matched to a gene: 10. Germline lookup yields CDR1 LNHDA and CDR2 SQIVND (reference sequence). DNA for the CDR3: TGTGCCAGTAAGGCGGCTAGCGGGAGTGAATCCTACAATGAGCAGTTCTTC. This encodes CASKAASGSESYNEQFF.

The chain has TRBV29-1 and TRBJ2-1; D remains unclear. The CDR3 length is 10 residues. Trimming stripped 7 bases from V and 5 bases from J, with 6 bases between. The germline CDR1 and CDR2 sequences are SQVTM and ANQGSEA. CDR3 DNA: TGCAGCGCCAGAAACAATGAGCAGTTCTTC. Translation gives CSARNNEQFF.

This clone appeared once. This chain's CDR3 is CASSVDIYGYTF. In DNA, the CDR3 is TGTGCCAGCAGTGTGGACATCTATGGCTACACCTTC. The chain has TRBV28 and TRBJ1-2; D perhaps matches TRBD1 (5 bases). The germline V gene has CDR1 MDHEN and CDR2 SYDVKM. Trimming removed 5 bases at V and 4 bases at J, with 8 bases between. This CDR3 is built from 12 residues.

In nucleotides, the CDR3 is TGCGCCAGCAGCCAAGTGAGGCAAGAGACCCAGTACTTC. It encodes CASSQVRQETQYF. The chain is built from TRBV4-1 and TRBJ2-5; D gene uncertain. Trimming took 1 base from V and 2 from J, leaving 5 bases between them. CDR3 length equals 13 residues. Germline CDR1 is MGHRA and CDR2 is YSYEKL.

Only one count was recorded for this clone. The chain employs TRBV19 and TRBJ2-7; 7 bases are a match to TRBD2. The CDR3 sequence is 15 residues long. Trimming removed 2 bases from V and 3 bases from J; junction bases left unmatched: 7. Germline values: CDR1 LNHDA, CDR2 SQIVND (reference sequence). The CDR3 protein is CASSITGPGGYEQYF. The DNA for the CDR3 is TGTGCCAGTAGTATAACGGGCCCGGGGGGCTACGAGCAGTACTTC.

The rearrangement joins TRBV10-3 to TRBJ2-1; TRBD1 might be the D (6 bases). CDR1 and CDR2 from the germline V gene are ENHRY and SYGVKD. Trimming shortened V by 2 bases and J by 4 bases, and 6 bases separated the two germline ends. The CDR3 sequence is 13 residues long. The CDR3 region is CAISETGYNEQFF. CDR3 coding DNA: TGTGCCATCAGTGAGACAGGGTACAATGAGCAGTTCTTC.

In this sample, this clone turned up a few times. The chain couples TRBV7-9 to TRBJ1-1; D is ambiguous. CDR1 and CDR2 from the germline V gene are SEHNR and FQNEAQ (reference sequence). There are 15 residues in the CDR3. The V end lost 5 bases, the J end lost 1 base, and 14 bases lay between the germline ends. The CDR3 loop reads CASSPRPGGNTEAFF. As DNA, the CDR3 is TGTGCCAGCAGCCCCCGCCCAGGAGGGAACACTGAAGCTTTCTTT.

This clone was observed a single time. The rearrangement joins TRBV7-2 to TRBJ2-2; 8 bases map to TRBD1. V trimming: 1 base; J trimming: 4 bases; junction bases outside the gene matches: 2. The CDR3 extends over 15 amino acids. Germline V gene sequence: CDR1 SGHTA, CDR2 FQGNSA. For the CDR3, the DNA is TGTGCCAGCAGCTTAGGACAGGGGACCACCGGGGAGCTGTTTTTT. Encoded protein: CASSLGQGTTGELFF.

This clone was recorded once. V and J are TRBV19 and TRBJ2-4; 9 bases match TRBD1. J was trimmed by 5 bases and V by 7 bases; bases with no gene match: 3. Germline loops: CDR1 LNHDA, CDR2 SQIVND (reference sequence). The CDR3 loop spans 13 amino acids. CDR3 nucleotides: TGTGCCAGTACAGGGACAGGGCAAAACATTCAGTACTTC. Protein product: CASTGTGQNIQYF.

V usage is TRBV5-4 and J usage is TRBJ2-1; 12 nucleotides align to TRBD2. Losses at the gene ends were 1 base for V and 7 bases for J; bases not matched to a gene: 3. The CDR3 spans 15 residues. The germline gives CDR1 SGHNT, CDR2 YYREEE (reference sequence). The DNA for the CDR3 is TGTGCCAGCAGCTTGAGTCTAGCGGGAGGGAATGAGCAGTTCTTC. Amino acids: CASSLSLAGGNEQFF.